This T cell receptor (beta chain) emerged from a study of blood T cell repertoires in COVID-19. Study-level background: In each case, the material was cDNA or gDNA derived from T cells, B-cell-depleted T cells, or PBMCs.

The CDR3 loop spans 17 amino acids. Germline CDR1 reads SGHVS; CDR2 reads FQNEAQ. The V gene end was trimmed by 4 bases and the J gene end by 1 base; junction bases not matched to a gene: 12. Per the original data handling: It was from reference gene primer amplification that nucleated cell counts were estimated. The table came from immunoSEQ multiplex PCR; TCRdb's copy has only in-frame clones and leaves some out. V, J and clone size derive from that table, while D and trimming were established from the DNA sequence. The sample includes roughly 38,000 clones, approximately 74% seen only once; the top ten take about 11%. Seattle-derived patients entered the study during active infection and were followed longitudinally.

Material: peripheral blood. This clonotype was obtained from a man between 65 and 80 years old with COVID-19, enrolled during active disease. The chain employs TRBV7-8 and TRBJ1-2, with 7 bases identical to TRBD1. CDR3 nucleotide sequence: TGTGCCAGCAGCTCCCAGGGGGACAGACGCGTTAACTATGGCTACACCTTC. It encodes CASSSQGDRRVNYGYTF. The complete variable domain, with remaining parts taken from reference TRBV7-8 and TRBJ1-2, reads GAGVSQSPRYKVAKRGQDVALRCDPISGHVSLFWYQQALGQGPEFLTYFQNEAQLDKSGLPSDRFFAERPEGSVSTLKIQRTQQEDSAVYLCASSSQGDRRVNYGYTFGSGTRLTVV.